This section outlines one T cell receptor (beta chain) sequence together with its context. What it binds is not known. The data were obtained in a study of T-cell memory formation after mild COVID-19. On the study more broadly: TCR clustering was largely donor specific.

CDR1 and CDR2 from the germline V gene are LGHDT and YNNKEL (reference sequence). V dropped 0 bases and J dropped 5 bases, with 10 bases sitting between them. The CDR3 totals 14 residues. Employing constant-segment primers, 5'RACE generated TCR alpha and TCR beta cDNA libraries bearing sample barcodes and UMIs. TCRdb fed the 5' RACE reads into MiXCR, producing one record per CDR3 protein. The table includes around 440,000 distinct CDR3 sequences, 15% to 20% detected once. Study results and limitations: CM and EM subsets held most contracting CD4+ clones; EMRA held CD8+ ones. Day 15 to 85 contracting clones showed balanced CD4/CD8; later expanders leaned CD4+.

The sequenced sample consisted of PBMCs or a T cell subset sorted from them (not recorded which). The chain is built from TRBV3-1 and TRBJ2-5; D might be TRBD1 or TRBD2, each matching 5 bases. The receptor comes from an adult woman who had mild COVID-19 (a few samples of this study predate the infection). Cell type and time point are not known. In DNA, the CDR3 is TGTGCCAGCAGCCAAGAAAGAGGGGTTGAGACCCAGTACTTC. Translating gives CASSQERGVETQYF.